This T cell receptor beta chain was identified in a study of OX40 agonist ivuxolimab in advanced cancers. Study-level background: Ivuxolimab was administered intravenously to patients at 0.01 to 10 mg/kg every 2 weeks. Among those treated, three patients had partial responses, one with hepatocellular carcinoma and two with cutaneous melanoma. Overall study results and limits: Average numbers of expanded clones were greater in CD8+ T cells than in CD4+.

This CDR3 spans 14 amino acids. Trimming removed 7 bases from V and 3 bases from J; junction bases left unmatched: 9. In germline, CDR1 is MNHEY, CDR2 SVGAGI. Data came from immunoSEQ multiplex PCR; TCRdb stores just in-frame clones and leaves some out. The sample lists about 93,000 clones, about 90% occurring once. As for this clone: Its antigen is unidentified.

The J gene is TRBJ2-7, the V gene TRBV6-5; 7 positions agree with TRBD1. The source is an adult with an advanced solid tumor such as melanoma, head and neck, liver or kidney cancer. The sequences come from CD4+ or CD8+ T cells sorted from blood, collected in a trial of the OX40 agonist ivuxolimab. The CDR3 sequence is CASTYGTEFYEQYF. CDR3 nucleotides: TGTGCCAGCACCTACGGGACAGAGTTCTACGAGCAGTACTTC.